Sample share makes the clone carrying this TCR beta chain large. As yet, its antigen is unknown. This sample is drawn from a study of vaccination and CD4 T cells after COVID-19. Study as a whole: The convalescent population consisted of six males and four females, two of whom were of Hispanic ethnicity.

At the Johns Hopkins FTIC core, DNA taken from cultured CD4+ T cells was sequenced by way of the Oncomine TCR Beta short-read assay. Each CDR3 protein is one row after TCRdb ran MiXCR on the PCR reads. The sample contains 9,500 to 15,000 distinct CDR3 sequences, around 58% of which appear only once. As to treatment: roughly nine-day PBMC culture with coronavirus spike peptide pools or control peptides (ViraFEST assay). ViraFEST relied on peptide pools to expand antigen-specific T cells; the TCRs were sequenced afterward. Broader study findings: Reactive clonotype counts went from median roughly 19 after infection to around 38 after vaccination, nonsignificantly.

Germline-derived CDR1 and CDR2 are SEHNR and FQNEAQ (reference sequence). The CDR3 covers 14 residues. V lost 6 bases, J lost 11 bases, and 22 bases lay in between. This clonotype originated in a human donor who had recovered from COVID-19. The J gene is TRBJ1-1, the V gene TRBV7-9; maybe TRBD1 (6 bases). Sequenced input: CD4+ T cells from blood, cultured in vitro. The CDR3 spells CASSSDSSPWGAFF. The CDR3 nucleotides are TGTGCCAGCAGTTCGGACAGCTCGCCTTGGGGGGCTTTCTTT.